The 9 T cell receptor beta chains below were found in one sample sequenced in a study of CD8 T cells in Susac syndrome (dated by TCRdb to between 2017 and 2020). The library was produced with the immunoSEQ multiplex PCR assay. RNA was extracted using the RNeasy kit, and roughly 0.45 to 1 ug of the RNA was reverse transcribed with random hexamers. In TCRdb, the public reads were trimmed at Q25 with fastp and aligned with MiXCR, with productive beta chains retained. Rows merge per CDR3 protein into single entries with the most common DNA and genes. The sample has around 300,000 distinct CDR3 sequences on record, about 82% of them singletons. 0.21% of the sample is held by the ten biggest clonotypes. Sequenced sample: CD8+ T cells from PBMCs. These TCRs come from a human donor with multiple sclerosis.

The V gene is TRBV13, the J gene TRBJ2-7; 7 bases match TRBD1. Germline trimming cut 3 bases from V and 2 bases from J; bases unmatched to any gene: 4. The CDR3 contains 14 residues. Germline lookup yields CDR1 PRHDT and CDR2 FYEKMQ (reference sequence). The CDR3 DNA reads as TGTGCCAGCAGCTTGGGAGACAGGGCCTACGAGCAGTACTTC. Residues: CASSLGDRAYEQYF.

This chain joins TRBV28 and TRBJ2-7, with D possibly TRBD2 on 6 matching bases. The CDR3 loop spans 15 amino acids. Germline CDR1 and CDR2: MDHEN and SYDVKM. V lost 4 bases to trimming and J lost 4 bases, with 17 bases between them. For the CDR3, the DNA is TGTGCCAGCAGTTCGCGGCCGGGAGATTCTTACGAGCAGTACTTC. This codes for CASSSRPGDSYEQYF.

In its sample, this clonotype was seen a few times. Sequence at one end of the junction differs from germline and may be a read error. The chain uses TRBV7-9 and TRBJ2-5; D remains unclear. The CDR3 extends over 8 amino acids. Germline V CDR1 and CDR2: SEHNR, FQNEAQ (reference sequence). The CDR3 spells CASSLPNF. The CDR3 region has the DNA TGTGCCAGCAGCTTACCGAACTTC.

The chain is built from TRBV7-9 and TRBJ2-5; 8 bases line up with TRBD1. J gave up 2 bases and V 5 bases, and 7 bases lay outside the gene matches. Germline values: CDR1 SEHNR, CDR2 FQNEAQ (reference sequence). The CDR3 loop spans 15 amino acids. This CDR3 reads CASSLRTGLQETQYF. As DNA, the CDR3 is TGTGCCAGCAGCCTAAGGACAGGGCTTCAAGAGACCCAGTACTTC.

The chain links TRBV12-5 to TRBJ1-1, with no clear D. The V end was cut by 3 bases, the J end by 1 base, with 6 bases between. Germline assignment: CDR1 LGHNT and CDR2 FRNRAP. This CDR3 has 13 residues. CDR3 sequence reads: CASGFLGNTEAFF. CDR3 sequence (DNA): TGTGCTAGTGGTTTTCTTGGGAACACTGAAGCTTTCTTT.

The V call is TRBV20-1, the J call TRBJ2-7; 11 bases align to TRBD2. The V segment lost 0 bases and the J segment 2 bases; nucleotides outside the gene matches: 12. Per the germline V gene, CDR1 is DFQATT and CDR2 is SNEGSKA (reference sequence). The CDR3 length is 18 residues. The DNA of the CDR3 is TGCAGTGCTAGAGATTCGGGTCTAGCGGGAGGAGTTACCTACGAGCAGTACTTC. It codes for CSARDSGLAGGVTYEQYF.

This clonotype was observed once. The V call is TRBV6-1, the J call TRBJ2-1; maybe TRBD2 (6 bases). Germline-derived CDR1 and CDR2 are MNHNS and SASEGT. The germline V and J ends were trimmed by 3 bases and 7 bases, with 16 bases remaining between them. The CDR3 sequence is 15 residues long. Here the CDR3 reads CASSDLRGGGNEQFF. The DNA for the CDR3 is TGTGCCAGCAGTGATCTGAGAGGTGGGGGGAATGAGCAGTTCTTC.

This clonotype was observed a few times. The chain is built from TRBV12-3 or TRBV12-4 and TRBJ2-7; 8 bases are shared with TRBD1. After removal of 5 bases from V and 2 bases from J, the junction contained 11 bases not matched to a gene. The CDR3 length is 16 residues. DNA of the CDR3: TGTGCCAGCAGTCTAGTCTCCGGGACAGGTGCCTACGAGCAGTACTTC. Amino acid sequence: CASSLVSGTGAYEQYF.

The rearrangement joins TRBV7-9 to TRBJ2-3; 10 bases fit TRBD2. The V gene's germline CDR1 is SEHNR and CDR2 FQNEAQ (reference sequence). The CDR3 extends over 15 amino acids. V was clipped by 4 bases and J by 2 bases; unmatched bases: 3. Written as DNA, the CDR3 is TGTGCCAGCAGCTCTACTAGCGGGGCCACAGATACGCAGTATTTT. It encodes CASSSTSGATDTQYF.